Each of the 16 T cell receptor beta chains below was sequenced from the same sample in a study of blood T cell repertoires in COVID-19. The repertoire was sequenced with immunoSEQ multiplex PCR; TCRdb's copy has only in-frame clones and lacks some. The repertoire consists of 35,000 to 50,000 clones, with approximately 88% occurring once and the leading ten covering 3% to 4%. The specimen sequenced was peripheral blood. The receptor source for this set is a human donor in a cohort sampled during active COVID-19.

This clone has just one count. The CDR3 DNA reads TGTGCCAGCAGCCAAGGGATGTCTAGCGGGGGTCAAGAGACCCAGTACTTC. It yields the protein CASSQGMSSGGQETQYF. The chain couples TRBV4-2 to TRBJ2-5; 10 bases fit TRBD2. With 1 base clipped from V and 2 bases from J, the junction kept 7 bases outside the gene matches. This CDR3 has 17 residues. CDR1 is LGHNA, CDR2 YNFKEQ, per germline.

This chain connects TRBV5-1 to TRBJ1-3; 7 positions agree with TRBD1. Germline assignment: CDR1 SGHRS and CDR2 YFSETQ. The CDR3 is made up of 15 amino acids. J was trimmed by 3 bases and V by 4 bases; bases with no gene match: 7. CDR3 coding DNA: TGCGCCAGCAGCGTCTCCGGGACAGATGGAAACACCATATATTTT. It specifies CASSVSGTDGNTIYF.

The genes are TRBV2 and TRBJ2-5; weak D call: TRBD2 (6 bases). Germline CDR1 reads SNHLY; CDR2 reads FYNNEI. This CDR3 contains 15 residues. Trimming shortened V by 8 bases and J by 2 bases, and 18 bases separated the two germline ends. As DNA, the CDR3 is TGTGCCAGCGATGGAGGGACTGACGAACAAGAGACCCAGTACTTC. Its translation: CASDGGTDEQETQYF.

This clone has only one observation. The chain employs TRBV4-2 and TRBJ2-5; 7 bases line up with TRBD2. J gave up 4 bases and V 2 bases, and 10 bases lay outside the gene matches. The CDR3 is 16 residues long. Per germline, CDR1 LGHNA and CDR2 YNFKEQ. CDR3 region: CASSQTLGTTGETQYF. CDR3 sequence (DNA): TGTGCCAGCAGCCAAACCCTAGGGACTACCGGAGAGACCCAGTACTTC.

The CDR3 coding sequence is TGTGCCAGCAGCCAAGGGGGACAGGGGGCTCGTCTTGCCGGGGAGCTGTTTTTT. This codes for CASSQGGQGARLAGELFF. V is TRBV4-2 and J is TRBJ2-2; 12 bases agree with TRBD1. CDR1 LGHNA and CDR2 YNFKEQ come from the germline V gene. The CDR3 consists of 18 residues. With V trimmed by 1 base and J by 6 bases, 9 bases remained unmatched.

This rearrangement joins TRBV7-2 to TRBJ2-7; 11 bases are a match to TRBD2. The CDR3 totals 15 residues. Germline trimming cut 4 bases from V and 4 bases from J; bases unmatched to any gene: 6. CDR1 and CDR2 from the germline V gene are SGHTA and FQGNSA. The CDR3 spells CASSSLAGGSYEQYF. The CDR3 region has the DNA TGTGCCAGCAGCTCTCTAGCGGGGGGTTCTTACGAGCAGTACTTC.

V usage is TRBV2 and J usage is TRBJ2-5; 13 nucleotides agree with TRBD2. The CDR3 has 16 amino acids. Trimming at V came to 4 bases and at J to 1 base, leaving 3 bases not matched to a gene. The germline CDR1 and CDR2 sequences are SNHLY and FYNNEI. The CDR3 DNA reads as TGTGCCAGCAGTGCACTAGCGGGGGGGCTCCAAGAGACCCAGTACTTC. Translation: CASSALAGGLQETQYF.

The gene calls are TRBV27 and TRBJ1-5, with D possibly TRBD1 on 6 matching bases. The CDR3 is 18 residues long. CDR1 is MNHEY, CDR2 SMNVEV, per germline (reference sequence). V was clipped by 2 bases and J by 4 bases, with 21 bases between them. CDR3 sequence (DNA): TGTGCCAGCAGTTTAAAGTCGGCAGGGGTTGTCTTGAATCAGCCCCAGCATTTT. This sequence encodes CASSLKSAGVVLNQPQHF.

This chain uses TRBV24-1 with TRBJ1-1; D gene uncertain. CDR1 is KGHDR and CDR2 is SFDVKD in the germline V gene. V was cut by 1 base and J by 0 bases, with 11 bases left in between. This CDR3 has 16 residues. DNA for the CDR3: TGTGCCACCAGTGATTTTAAAAGTTACATGAACACTGAAGCTTTCTTT. This encodes CATSDFKSYMNTEAFF.

The rearrangement uses TRBV18 and TRBJ1-2; perhaps TRBD1 as D (6 bases). CDR1 and CDR2 (germline): KGHSH, LQKENI. Trimming pared 4 bases from V and 8 bases from J, leaving 11 bases between. The length of the CDR3 is 12 residues. CDR3 protein: CASSLGQGGYTF. Written as DNA, the CDR3 is TGTGCCAGCTCACTGGGACAAGGGGGCTACACCTTC.

The rearrangement uses TRBV10-3 and TRBJ1-6, with a tentative D call TRBD1 (6 bases). The V and J ends lost 2 bases and 4 bases respectively, with 12 bases between them. Germline V gene lookup returns CDR1 ENHRY and CDR2 SYGVKD. CDR3 size: 16 residues. CDR3 protein: CAISEAWDIYNSPLHF. CDR3 nucleotides: TGTGCCATCAGTGAGGCCTGGGACATTTATAATTCACCCCTCCACTTT.

This rearrangement joins TRBV5-4 to TRBJ1-3; no clear D gene. Germline CDR1 reads SGHNT; CDR2 reads YYREEE (reference sequence). V lost 1 base, J lost 0 bases, and 8 bases lay in between. This CDR3 is built from 15 residues. The CDR3 reads CASSLPGPSGNTIYF. The DNA of the CDR3 is TGTGCCAGCAGCTTGCCGGGTCCCTCTGGAAACACCATATATTTT. The variable domain in full, completed from reference TRBV5-4 and TRBJ1-3, reads ETGVTQSPTHLIKTRGQQVTLRCSSQSGHNTVSWYQQALGQGPQFIFQYYREEENGRGNFPPRFSGLQFPNYSSELNVNALELDDSALYLCASSLPGPSGNTIYFGEGSWLTVV.

The chain links TRBV3-1 (or the pseudogene TRBV3-2) to TRBJ2-7; 9 bases match TRBD1. The V and J ends lost 5 bases and 6 bases, in that order; junction bases with no gene match: 11. This CDR3 is built from 15 residues. CDR1 LGHDT and CDR2 YNNKEL come from the germline V gene (reference sequence). CDR3 amino acids: CASSKPTGGYREQYF. The CDR3 nucleotides are TGTGCCAGCAGCAAACCGACAGGGGGGTACCGCGAGCAGTACTTC.

V gene TRBV4-1 combines with J gene TRBJ1-2, with TRBD1 identical over 10 bases. Germline CDR1 is MGHRA and CDR2 is YSYEKL. The CDR3 spans 16 residues. V gave up 3 bases and J gave up 5 bases; unmatched junction bases: 9. The CDR3 region has the DNA TGCGCCAGCAGCCAGGGGGGGACAGGGGCGCCTTATGGCTACACCTTC. This encodes CASSQGGTGAPYGYTF.

The V call is TRBV5-1, the J call TRBJ2-5; 8 nucleotides line up with TRBD2. V shed 5 bases and J 4 bases; nucleotides not matched to a gene: 4. This CDR3 spans 13 amino acids. Germline CDR1 SGHRS, CDR2 YFSETQ. Here the CDR3 reads CASRPTSGETQYF. CDR3 in DNA: TGCGCCAGCAGACCCACTAGCGGAGAGACCCAGTACTTC. Drawing the rest from reference TRBV5-1 and TRBJ2-5, the complete variable domain is KAGVTQTPRYLIKTRGQQVTLSCSPISGHRSVSWYQQTPGQGLQFLFEYFSETQRNKGNFPGRFSGRQFSNSRSEMNVSTLELGDSALYLCASRPTSGETQYFGPGTRLLVL.

The genes are TRBV5-1 and TRBJ2-2, with D possibly being TRBD1 (6 bases). V lost 5 bases and J lost 6, with 14 bases in between. There are 14 residues in the CDR3. Germline V gene data show CDR1 as SGHRS and CDR2 as YFSETQ. In DNA form, the CDR3 reads TGCGCCAGCAGACAGGGCACGAATTCCGGGGAGCTGTTTTTT. It translates to CASRQGTNSGELFF.